Following are 3 T cell receptor beta chains from one sample sequenced in a study of blood T cell repertoires in COVID-19. Sequencing used immunoSEQ multiplex PCR; TCRdb keeps in-frame clones, though not all of them. The repertoire includes approximately 68,000 clones, roughly 86% of them detected once, and roughly 14% sits in the top ten. The specimen sequenced was peripheral blood. The receptors originated from a woman in her sixties or seventies with acute or convalescent COVID-19.

The chain is built from TRBV14 and TRBJ1-2; maybe TRBD1 (6 bases). This CDR3 has 13 residues. CDR1 and CDR2 (germline): SGHDN, FVKESK. V lost 1 base and J 4 bases, leaving 7 bases between the germline ends. The CDR3 DNA sequence: TGTGCCAGCAGCCAAGGCAGGGGCTATGGCTACACCTTC. It encodes CASSQGRGYGYTF. The full variable domain, rest sourced from reference TRBV14 and TRBJ1-2, is EAGVTQFPSHSVIEKGQTVTLRCDPISGHDNLYWYRRVMGKEIKFLLHFVKESKQDESGMPNNRFLAERTGGTYSTLKVQPAELEDSGVYFCASSQGRGYGYTFGSGTRLTVV.

The gene calls are TRBV6-6 and TRBJ1-4; D is unclear. The V and J ends lost 2 bases and 6 bases respectively, with 16 bases between them. The germline V gene encodes CDR1 MNHNY and CDR2 SVGAGI (reference sequence). The CDR3 extends over 16 amino acids. CDR3 region: CASSYIRLIEDEKLFF. CDR3 nucleotides: TGTGCCAGCAGTTACATAAGACTAATCGAAGATGAAAAACTGTTTTTT.

The V and J genes are TRBV7-2 and TRBJ1-2, with 11 nucleotides matching TRBD1. This CDR3 comprises 14 residues. V dropped 5 bases and J dropped 9; count of bases not matched to a gene: 8. Germline-derived CDR1 and CDR2 are SGHTA and FQGNSA. DNA of the CDR3: TGTGCCAGCAGCCAGGACAGGGGGCTCTCTAGCTACACCTTC. This encodes CASSQDRGLSSYTF.